This record covers a single T cell receptor beta chain. Its antigen is unknown. These data belong to a study of metastatic and nonmetastatic thyroid tumors. Study-wide background: For malignant and benign thyroid patients, tumor or nodule tissue and blood were the sources whose repertoires were compared. General study results and limits: Significantly higher TCR beta diversity was reportedly seen in malignant thyroid tumors than benign nodules, in blood and tumor.

This CDR3 spans 13 amino acids. Deletions cut 0 bases from V and 4 bases from J, with 5 bases between. Germline CDR1 and CDR2: SGHAT and FQNNGV. No treatment of any kind had been given to any patient before thyroid surgery. As processed by the authors: To classify distant metastasis in papillary thyroid cancer, a model was built from CDR3 differences across clinicopathological groups. TCRdb reanalyzed the PCR reads with MiXCR. TCRdb, rather than the study authors, made the V and J calls. This sample carries roughly 21,000 clones, roughly 24% of them seen once, and the ten largest clones take under 25%.

The chain combines TRBV11-2 with TRBJ2-3; D gene ambiguous. Material: blood. This receptor was taken from a female donor with papillary thyroid cancer or a benign thyroid nodule (not recorded which). Some clones in this sample may be carry-over from other donors' samples. CDR3: CASSLEFSDTQYF. CDR3 DNA sequence: TGTGCCAGCAGCTTAGAATTCTCAGATACGCAGTATTTT.